The rows below give T cell receptor beta chains drawn from one sample of a study of shared clonotypes between healthy human individuals. The method was immunoSEQ multiplex PCR; TCRdb's version includes in-frame clones alone and lacks a portion of them. This table holds 740,000 or so clones, approximately 73% found once. Material for sequencing was memory CD4+ T cells sorted from blood. Every receptor here comes from a woman under 40 in good health. Each CDR3 is given with its conserved first and last residue. Fields, in order: J gene, D gene, V gene, clone size, CDR3 protein, CDR3 DNA. The D gene is left open where the match is weak. Only part of the rows carry a size: once, few, many, or a class if the clone is expanded.

TRBJ1-1	NA	TRBV2	NA	CASRESTEAFF	TGTGCCAGCAGAGAATCCACTGAAGCTTTCTTT
TRBJ1-4	NA	TRBV2	NA	CASGRQAPSEKLFF	TGTGCCAGCGGGCGCCAGGCCCCCAGCGAAAAACTGTTTTTT
TRBJ1-1	NA	TRBV27	NA	CASSNSDSGIRTEAFF	TGTGCCAGCAGTAATTCCGACTCAGGGATAAGAACTGAAGCTTTCTTT
TRBJ2-5	NA	TRBV4-1	NA	CASSQERSSSAQETQYF	TGCGCCAGCAGCCAAGAGAGGTCGTCTAGCGCTCAAGAGACCCAGTACTTC
TRBJ2-1	NA	TRBV21-1	NA	CASSTGGPYNEQFF	TGTGCCAGCAGCACGGGGGGGCCTTACAATGAGCAGTTCTTC
TRBJ1-1	NA	TRBV7-9	few	CASSLTGNTEAFF	TGTGCCAGCAGCTTAACGGGGAACACTGAAGCTTTCTTT
TRBJ1-2	NA	TRBV19	NA	CASSLTGFNYGYTF	TGTGCCAGTAGTCTTACAGGGTTTAACTATGGCTACACCTTC
TRBJ2-5	NA	TRBV5-1	NA	CASSFPGAETQYF	TGCGCCAGCAGCTTCCCAGGGGCAGAGACCCAGTACTTC
TRBJ1-3	NA	TRBV7-2	NA	CASSLSPEYTQNTIYF	TGTGCCAGCAGCTTATCACCCGAATATACCCAAAACACCATATATTTT
TRBJ1-1	TRBD1	TRBV29-1	few	CSTDRTGNEAFF	TGCAGCACTGATAGGACAGGGAATGAAGCTTTCTTT
TRBJ2-2	TRBD2	TRBV5-4	NA	CASSYGTSGSITGELFF	TGTGCCAGCAGCTACGGGACTAGCGGGAGCATCACCGGGGAGCTGTTTTTT
TRBJ1-1	NA	TRBV19	NA	CASSIAYTVLNTEAFF	TGTGCCAGTAGTATAGCCTACACAGTCCTGAACACTGAAGCTTTCTTT
TRBJ1-2	TRBD1	TRBV28	NA	CASSTGQGGRNYGYTF	TGTGCCAGCAGTACAGGACAGGGCGGCCGAAACTATGGCTACACCTTC
TRBJ2-1	TRBD2	TRBV6-4	NA	CASSHITGLVIYNEQFF	TGTGCCAGCAGTCACATAACTGGACTAGTAATCTACAATGAGCAGTTCTTC
TRBJ2-7	NA	TRBV11-2	NA	CASSLTGTVSSYEQYF	TGTGCCAGCAGCTTGACGGGGACGGTGAGCTCCTACGAGCAGTACTTC
TRBJ2-1	TRBD2	TRBV6-5	once	CASSYPGTSGSNEQFF	TGTGCCAGCAGTTACCCCGGGACTAGCGGGAGTAATGAGCAGTTCTTC
TRBJ1-1	TRBD1	TRBV27	NA	CASSPSARGQGRWTEAFF	TGTGCCAGCAGTCCATCCGCGAGGGGACAGGGTCGGTGGACTGAAGCTTTCTTT
TRBJ2-1	TRBD2	TRBV5-1	few	CASSLSSGGYNEQFF	TGCGCCAGCAGCTTGTCATCGGGGGGGTACAATGAGCAGTTCTTC
TRBJ1-5	NA	TRBV6-1	NA	CASRWGQPQHF	TGTGCCAGCAGGTGGGGGCAGCCCCAGCATTTT
TRBJ1-1	NA	TRBV5-8	NA	CASSLLWTANTEAFF	TGTGCCAGCAGCTTGTTGTGGACAGCGAACACTGAAGCTTTCTTT
TRBJ2-7	TRBD1	TRBV2	NA	CASTAPQGALYEQYF	TGTGCCAGCACTGCGCCCCAGGGGGCCCTATACGAGCAGTACTTC
TRBJ1-1	NA	TRBV5-1	many	CASSQGKEGLNTEAFF	TGCGCCAGCAGTCAAGGGAAGGAGGGTTTGAACACTGAAGCTTTCTTT
TRBJ2-5	TRBD2	TRBV6-5	NA	CATRGRPLGAQYF	TGTGCCACCCGCGGGAGGCCGCTCGGGGCCCAGTACTTC
TRBJ2-5	TRBD1	TRBV15	NA	CATRRTGTEPTQYF	TGTGCCACCAGGCGGACCGGGACAGAGCCGACCCAGTACTTC
TRBJ1-1	NA	TRBV4-1	once	CASSEDIMNTEAFF	TGCGCCAGCAGCGAAGACATCATGAACACTGAAGCTTTCTTT
TRBJ2-5	NA	TRBV7-2	NA	CASSSLATITQYF	TGTGCCAGCAGCTCTCTAGCTACAATAACCCAGTACTTC
TRBJ2-1	TRBD2	TRBV7-9	NA	CASSFVLAGENNEQFF	TGTGCCAGCAGCTTTGTCCTAGCGGGGGAGAACAATGAGCAGTTCTTC
TRBJ1-2	TRBD1	TRBV5-8	NA	CASSPRGLTGGAGNYGYTF	TGTGCCAGCAGCCCCAGAGGCTTGACAGGGGGCGCCGGTAACTATGGCTACACCTTC
TRBJ2-7	NA	TRBV19	many	CASSNQGSSSYEQYF	TGTGCCAGTAGTAACCAGGGGTCGAGCTCCTACGAGCAGTACTTC
TRBJ2-3	NA	TRBV11-2	NA	CASSLERSTDTQYF	TGTGCCAGCAGCTTAGAGCGGAGCACAGATACGCAGTATTTT
TRBJ1-4	NA	TRBV10-3	NA	CAISEMAGKEKLFF	TGTGCCATCAGTGAGATGGCAGGGAAGGAGAAACTGTTTTTT
TRBJ2-2	NA	TRBV7-8	NA	CASSLGTANTGELFF	TGTGCCAGCAGCCTCGGGACGGCGAACACCGGGGAGCTGTTTTTT
TRBJ2-5	TRBD2	TRBV28	NA	CASSSPGLGTPQYF	TGTGCCAGCAGTTCACCGGGACTAGGTACTCCCCAGTACTTC
TRBJ1-6	TRBD1	TRBV9	few	CASSAGQGGNSPLHF	TGTGCCAGCAGCGCAGGACAGGGCGGCAATTCACCCCTCCACTTT
TRBJ2-2	TRBD2	TRBV19	NA	CASRTSGLTGELFF	TGTGCCAGTAGGACTAGCGGGCTCACCGGGGAGCTGTTTTTT
TRBJ1-2	NA	TRBV28	NA	CASAASDYGYTF	TGTGCCAGCGCAGCGTCAGACTATGGCTACACCTTC
TRBJ1-2	TRBD1	TRBV4-2	NA	CASSQDPRPPGQGELYGYTF	TGTGCCAGCAGCCAAGATCCTCGCCCTCCGGGACAGGGGGAACTCTATGGCTACACCTTC
TRBJ2-1	NA	TRBV5-1	NA	CASSLGGGLYNEQFF	TGCGCCAGCAGCTTAGGAGGGGGACTGTACAATGAGCAGTTCTTC
TRBJ1-1	TRBD1	TRBV19	NA	CAATGEAVGRTEAFF	TGTGCCGCGACAGGGGAGGCCGTAGGGAGAACTGAAGCTTTCTTT
TRBJ1-2	NA	TRBV28	NA	CASSLGGFGGYTF	TGTGCCAGCAGTTTAGGAGGATTCGGTGGCTACACCTTC
TRBJ1-1	NA	TRBV4-1	few	CASSQERDTLNTEAFF	TGCGCCAGCAGCCAAGAACGGGACACCCTGAACACTGAAGCTTTCTTT
TRBJ2-7	TRBD2	TRBV11-2	few	CASSLVGSGGPYEQYF	TGTGCCAGCAGCTTAGTGGGGTCGGGAGGGCCGTACGAGCAGTACTTC